The next 12 T cell receptor beta chains were all read from a single sample in a study of OX40 agonist ivuxolimab in advanced cancers. Sequencing was performed with immunoSEQ multiplex PCR; in TCRdb, only in-frame clones are kept and a portion is missing. The sample contains approximately 44,000 clones, about nine tenths of which appear only once. The sample in question was CD4+ or CD8+ T cells sorted from blood, obtained in a trial of the OX40 agonist ivuxolimab. These receptors all come from an adult with an advanced solid tumor such as melanoma, head and neck, liver or kidney cancer.

This chain joins TRBV6-5 and TRBJ2-7; 9 nucleotides align to TRBD1. Looked up from germline, CDR1 is MNHEY and CDR2 is SVGAGI. CDR3 length: 15 residues. V trimming: 6 bases; J trimming: 6 bases; junction bases outside the gene matches: 12. The CDR3 DNA sequence: TGTGCCAGCAGACCTGTGGGGACAGGGACGGGCGAGCAGTACTTC. It codes for CASRPVGTGTGEQYF.

The J gene is TRBJ2-5, the V gene TRBV9; D is uncertain. Germline V CDR1 and CDR2: SGDLS, YYNGEE. The CDR3 has 15 amino acids. The V end lost 0 bases, the J end lost 4 bases, and 13 bases lay between the germline ends. The CDR3 loop is CASSVENGMRETQYF. CDR3 DNA: TGTGCCAGCAGCGTAGAGAATGGGATGCGAGAGACCCAGTACTTC.

This chain connects TRBV6-4 to TRBJ2-1; D remains ambiguous. Germline V gives CDR1 MRHNA, CDR2 SNTAGT. The CDR3 is 16 amino acids. Trimming removed 2 bases at V and 4 bases at J, with 15 bases between. The CDR3, as DNA: TGTGCCAGCAGTGACCAAGAAACGGTAACTTACAATGAGCAGTTCTTC. As protein: CASSDQETVTYNEQFF.

V gene TRBV9 combines with J gene TRBJ2-3; 7 bases map to TRBD2. V shed 3 bases and J 4 bases; nucleotides not matched to a gene: 8. Per germline, CDR1 SGDLS and CDR2 YYNGEE. CDR3 length: 15 amino acids. The CDR3 DNA sequence: TGTGCCAGCAGCGAGGGTAGCGGGTTTGCAGATACGCAGTATTTT. This codes for CASSEGSGFADTQYF.

V usage is TRBV7-9 and J usage is TRBJ2-2; no clear D gene. V lost 6 bases, J lost 6 bases, and 11 bases lay in between. This CDR3 is 13 amino acids long. Per germline, CDR1 SEHNR and CDR2 FQNEAQ (reference sequence). In DNA form, the CDR3 reads TGTGCCAGCAGTCCCAAAAAAGCCGGGGAGCTGTTTTTT. Residues: CASSPKKAGELFF. Based on the CDR3 plus reference TRBV7-9 and TRBJ2-2, the full variable domain is DTGVSQNPRHKITKRGQNVTFRCDPISEHNRLYWYRQTLGQGPEFLTYFQNEAQLEKSRLLSDRFSAERPKGSFSTLEIQRTEQGDSAMYLCASSPKKAGELFFGEGSRLTVL.

The chain employs TRBV7-3 and TRBJ1-1, with TRBD1 identical over 8 bases. The junction had 1 base not matched to a gene; V was cut back by 3 bases and J by 4 bases. The CDR3 loop spans 13 amino acids. The germline V gene has CDR1 SGHTA and CDR2 FQGTGA. The CDR3 region has the DNA TGTGCCAGCAGCTTGACAGGGGCCACTGAAGCTTTCTTT. Its translation is CASSLTGATEAFF. Variable domain in full (rest from reference TRBV7-3 and TRBJ1-1): GAGVSQTPSNKVTEKGKYVELRCDPISGHTALYWYRQSLGQGPEFLIYFQGTGAADDSGLPNDRFFAVRPEGSVSTLKIQRTERGDSAVYLCASSLTGATEAFFGQGTRLTVV.

This rearrangement joins TRBV19 to TRBJ1-1, with D unresolved. Trimming shortened V by 5 bases and J by 4 bases, and 11 bases separated the two germline ends. Per the germline V gene, CDR1 is LNHDA and CDR2 is SQIVND (reference sequence). The CDR3 has 13 amino acids. CDR3 nucleotide sequence: TGTGCCAGTAGTGCCGCAGGAGGCACTGAAGCTTTCTTT. The encoded protein is CASSAAGGTEAFF.

The V gene is TRBV9, the J gene TRBJ2-1; D gene uncertain. Germline CDR1 is SGDLS and CDR2 is YYNGEE. The CDR3 length is 14 residues. Trimming cost V 0 bases and J 9 bases, with 13 bases left between them. In DNA, the CDR3 is TGTGCCAGCAGCGTAGGTCGCTCGACGGGTGAGCAGTTCTTC. Translation gives CASSVGRSTGEQFF.

The chain is built from TRBV5-5 and TRBJ2-2; D is uncertain. The CDR3 runs to 15 residues. Trimming pared 1 base from V and 6 bases from J, leaving 13 bases between. CDR1 SGHKS and CDR2 YYEKEE come from the germline V gene (reference sequence). CDR3 in amino acids: CASSLFTGGAGELFF. In DNA, the CDR3 is TGTGCCAGCAGCTTGTTTACCGGTGGAGCCGGGGAGCTGTTTTTT.

CDR3 bases: TGTGCCAGCAGTTTACTGGGACAGGAGTTATCCCAGTACTTC. It translates to CASSLLGQELSQYF. The rearrangement links TRBV28 to TRBJ2-5; 8 nucleotides match TRBD1. Germline CDR1 and CDR2: MDHEN and SYDVKM. This CDR3 comprises 14 residues. Trimming removed 2 bases from V and 9 bases from J; junction bases left unmatched: 8.

The chain links TRBV18 to TRBJ1-1; D uncertain. V gave up 0 bases and J gave up 3 bases, with 14 bases separating them. Germline CDR1 and CDR2: KGHSH and LQKENI. The CDR3 is 16 amino acids. CDR3 sequence: CASSPPAARFDTEAFF. Here the CDR3 DNA reads TGTGCCAGCTCACCACCCGCAGCCAGATTCGACACTGAAGCTTTCTTT.

The chain recombines TRBV7-9 with TRBJ2-7; D is uncertain. Deletions cut 4 bases from V and 1 base from J, with 8 bases between. CDR1 and CDR2 (germline): SEHNR, FQNEAQ (reference sequence). This CDR3 spans 13 amino acids. CDR3 sequence (DNA): TGTGCCAGCAGCTCGGACGTATCCTACGAGCAGTACTTC. It yields the protein CASSSDVSYEQYF.